This TCR beta chain was found in a study of OX40 agonist ivuxolimab in advanced cancers. Study-level background: Ivuxolimab, an antibody acting as an agonist of OX40 (CD134), was used to treat patients. The study gave patients intravenous ivuxolimab at 0.01 to 10 mg/kg every 2 weeks. Dose-escalation patients had hepatocellular carcinoma, melanoma, renal cell or head and neck cancer.

Study outcomes and limitations: Doses of 0.1 to 3.0 mg/kg were accompanied by clonal expansion of CD4+ and CD8+ blood T cells by week 6.

The J segment lost 4 bases and the V segment lost 9 bases, leaving 5 bases of the junction unmatched. The CDR3 covers 13 residues. Germline assignment: CDR1 MNHEY and CDR2 SVGAGI. As regards this clone: The antigen remains undetermined.

Profiling relied on immunoSEQ multiplex PCR, and the TCRdb table lists in-frame clones only, not all of them. The sample lists more than 100,000 clones; more than 85% were seen once. The receptor's source is an adult with an advanced solid tumor such as melanoma, head and neck, liver or kidney cancer. This specimen consisted of CD4+ or CD8+ T cells sorted from blood, obtained in a trial of the OX40 agonist ivuxolimab. This chain joins TRBV6-5 and TRBJ1-3; 8 nucleotides line up with TRBD1. CDR3 coding DNA: TGTGCCAGTCAGGGGGCGTCAGGAAACACCATATATTTT. Amino acid sequence: CASQGASGNTIYF.